This entry lists 3 T cell receptor beta chains sequenced from one sample in a study of monozygotic twins with inflammatory bowel disease. TCRdb re-called the 5' RACE reads; every CDR3 protein appears as one record, without DNA. The sample has some 90,000 distinct CDR3 sequences. Sequenced: blood. Source of these receptors: a human donor with ulcerative colitis or Crohn's disease, or a healthy co-twin of an affected twin (not recorded which).

The chain couples TRBV29-1 to TRBJ2-7; the TCRdb call, TRBD2, lacks DNA for checking. CDR1 is SQVTM and CDR2 is ANQGSEA in the germline V gene. This CDR3 has 15 amino acids. The CDR3 is CSVAGGLGGAYEQYF.

This chain uses TRBV7-2 with TRBJ2-1; there is no DNA to check the TCRdb D call of TRBD2. The CDR3 spans 15 residues. Germline V gives CDR1 SGHTA, CDR2 FQGNSA. CDR3 amino acids: CASSFQGLRYNEQFF.

The chain employs TRBV12-3 or TRBV12-4 and TRBJ1-2; TCRdb proposes TRBD1, but this gene call is untestable without DNA. The CDR3 covers 13 residues. Here the CDR3 reads CASSPRGVGGYTF.